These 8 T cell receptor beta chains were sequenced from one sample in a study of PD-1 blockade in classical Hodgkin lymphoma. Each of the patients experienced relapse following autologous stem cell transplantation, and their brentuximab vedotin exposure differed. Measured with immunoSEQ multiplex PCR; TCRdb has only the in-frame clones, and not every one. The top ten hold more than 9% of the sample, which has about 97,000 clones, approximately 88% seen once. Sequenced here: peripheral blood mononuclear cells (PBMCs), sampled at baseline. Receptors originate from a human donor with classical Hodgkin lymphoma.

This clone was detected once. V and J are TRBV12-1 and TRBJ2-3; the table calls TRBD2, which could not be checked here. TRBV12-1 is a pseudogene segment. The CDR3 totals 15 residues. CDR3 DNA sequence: TGTGCCAGCAGCTTTCCTAGCCCCTGCACAGATACGCAGTATTTT. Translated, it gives CASSFPSPCTDTQYF.

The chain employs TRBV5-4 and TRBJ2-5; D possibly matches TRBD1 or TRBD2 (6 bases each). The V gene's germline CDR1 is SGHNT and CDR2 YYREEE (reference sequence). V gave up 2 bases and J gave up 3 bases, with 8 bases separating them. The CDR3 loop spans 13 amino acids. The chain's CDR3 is CASSLRGEETQYF. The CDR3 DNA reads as TGTGCCAGCAGCTTAAGGGGGGAAGAGACCCAGTACTTC.

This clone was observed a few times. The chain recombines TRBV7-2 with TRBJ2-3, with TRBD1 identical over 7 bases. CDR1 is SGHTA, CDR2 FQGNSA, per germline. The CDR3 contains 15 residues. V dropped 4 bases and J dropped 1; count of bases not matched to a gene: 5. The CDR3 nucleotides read TGTGCCAGCAGCTCCGACAGGGTAGGCACAGATACGCAGTATTTT. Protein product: CASSSDRVGTDTQYF. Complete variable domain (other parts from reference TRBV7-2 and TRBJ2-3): GAGVSQSPSNKVTEKGKDVELRCDPISGHTALYWYRQSLGQGLEFLIYFQGNSAPDKSGLPSDRFSAERTGGSVSTLTIQRTQQEDSAVYLCASSSDRVGTDTQYFGPGTRLTVL.

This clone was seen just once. CDR3 coding DNA: TGCAGCGGTTTAGGGACAGACCAGAACACTGAAGCTTTCTTT. It yields the protein CSGLGTDQNTEAFF. The rearrangement joins TRBV29-1 to TRBJ1-1; 7 positions match TRBD1. The CDR3 runs to 14 residues. Germline CDR1 and CDR2: SQVTM and ANQGSEA. Trimming took 7 bases from V and 1 from J; bases not matched to a gene: 9.

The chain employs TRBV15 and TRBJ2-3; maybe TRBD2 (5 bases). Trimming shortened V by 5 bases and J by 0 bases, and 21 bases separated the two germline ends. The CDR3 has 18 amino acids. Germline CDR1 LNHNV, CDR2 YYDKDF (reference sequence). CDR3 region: CATSPYPGPGGSTDTQYF. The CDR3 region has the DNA TGTGCCACCAGCCCCTACCCGGGTCCCGGCGGGAGCACAGATACGCAGTATTTT.

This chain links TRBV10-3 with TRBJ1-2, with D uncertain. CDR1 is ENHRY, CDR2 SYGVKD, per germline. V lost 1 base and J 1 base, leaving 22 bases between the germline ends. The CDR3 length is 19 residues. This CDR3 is CAISEFVRETGSINYGYTF. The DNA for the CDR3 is TGTGCCATCAGTGAGTTTGTGAGGGAGACCGGCTCAATTAACTATGGCTACACCTTC.

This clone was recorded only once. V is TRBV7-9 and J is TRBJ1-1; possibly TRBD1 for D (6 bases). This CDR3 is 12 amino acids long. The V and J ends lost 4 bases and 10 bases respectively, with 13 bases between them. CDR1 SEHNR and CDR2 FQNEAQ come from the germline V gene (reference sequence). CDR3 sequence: CASSSWTDGAFF. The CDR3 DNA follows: TGTGCCAGCAGCTCCTGGACAGATGGAGCTTTCTTT.

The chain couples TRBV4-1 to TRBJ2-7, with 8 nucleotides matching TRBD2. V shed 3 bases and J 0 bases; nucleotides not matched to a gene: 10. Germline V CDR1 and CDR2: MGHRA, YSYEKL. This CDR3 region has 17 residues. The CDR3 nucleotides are TGCGCCAGCAGCCAGTACAGTAGCGGGACTAGCTCCTACGAGCAGTACTTC. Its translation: CASSQYSSGTSSYEQYF.